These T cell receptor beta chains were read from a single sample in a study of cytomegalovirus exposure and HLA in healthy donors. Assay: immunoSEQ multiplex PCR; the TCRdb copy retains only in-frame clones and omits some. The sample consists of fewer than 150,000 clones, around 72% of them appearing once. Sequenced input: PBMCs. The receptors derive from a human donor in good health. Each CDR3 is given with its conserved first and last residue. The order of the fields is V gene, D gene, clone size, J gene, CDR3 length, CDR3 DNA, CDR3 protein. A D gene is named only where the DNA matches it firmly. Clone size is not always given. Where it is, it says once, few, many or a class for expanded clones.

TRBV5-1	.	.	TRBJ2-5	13	TGCGCCAGCAGCGGGAGGTCCCAAGAGACCCAGTACTTC	CASSGRSQETQYF
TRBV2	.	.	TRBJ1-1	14	TGTGCCAGTGGAACAGACCTCTCGTCCCCTGAAGCTTTCTTT	CASGTDLSSPEAFF
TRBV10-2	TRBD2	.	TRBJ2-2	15	TGCGCCAGCAGTTCCGTCGGGGGGGCCTCCGGGGAGCTGTTTTTT	CASSSVGGASGELFF
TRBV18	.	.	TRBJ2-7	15	TGTGCCAGCTCACCTTTTGAGGGACACCCTTGGGAGCAGTACTTC	CASSPFEGHPWEQYF
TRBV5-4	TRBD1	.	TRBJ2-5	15	TGTGCCAGCAGCTCAAAGACAGGGAACGGGGAGACCCAGTACTTC	CASSSKTGNGETQYF
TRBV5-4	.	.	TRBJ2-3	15	TGTGCCAGCAGCCCTCCTCGGGGGAACACAGATACGCAGTATTTT	CASSPPRGNTDTQYF
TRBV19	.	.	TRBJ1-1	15	TGTGCCAGTACTCAACGGGTTGGGGGCGCGGTGGAAGCTTTCTTT	CASTQRVGGAVEAFF
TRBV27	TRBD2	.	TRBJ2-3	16	TGTGCCAGCAGTTCTTGGACTAGCGGGAGAGGCGATACGCAGTATTTT	CASSSWTSGRGDTQYF
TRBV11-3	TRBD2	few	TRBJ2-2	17	TGTGCCAGCAGCTTAGTCCCCGGGAGGAGTTACACCGGGGAGCTGTTTTTT	CASSLVPGRSYTGELFF
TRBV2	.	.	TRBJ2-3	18	TGTGCCAGCAGCACCTCCCGGGACACCTTCCTACGCACAGATACGCAGTATTTT	CASSTSRDTFLRTDTQYF
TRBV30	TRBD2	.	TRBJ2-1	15	TGTGCCTGGAGTCGACTAGCGGGACCCTACAATGAGCAGTTCTTC	CAWSRLAGPYNEQFF
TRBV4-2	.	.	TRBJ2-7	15	TGTGCCAGCAGCCAAGAAGCAGGGGTAGCCTACGAGCAGTACTTC	CASSQEAGVAYEQYF
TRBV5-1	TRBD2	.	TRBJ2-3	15	TGCGCCAGCAGCTTCCGCGGGAGGGCCCTAGATACGCAGTATTTT	CASSFRGRALDTQYF
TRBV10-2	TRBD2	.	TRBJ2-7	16	TGCGCCAGCAGTGAGTCTCGGGCTAGCGGGAGGGCCGAGCAGTACTTC	CASSESRASGRAEQYF
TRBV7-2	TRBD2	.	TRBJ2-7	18	TGTGCCAGCAGCTTTGGGGCTAGCGGGAGGACAAGCTCCTACGAGCAGTACTTC	CASSFGASGRTSSYEQYF
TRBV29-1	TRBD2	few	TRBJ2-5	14	TGCAGCGTTGGGGGACTAGCGGAACAAGAGACCCAGTACTTC	CSVGGLAEQETQYF
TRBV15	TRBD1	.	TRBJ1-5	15	TGTGCCACCAGCAGGGCCGGGACAGCTTATCAGCCCCAGCATTTT	CATSRAGTAYQPQHF
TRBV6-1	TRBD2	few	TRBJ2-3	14	TGTGCCAGCAGTGACATCGGGGGGGCAGATACGCAGTATTTT	CASSDIGGADTQYF
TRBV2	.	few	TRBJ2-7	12	TGTGCCAGCAAATCCGATTCCTACGAGCAGTACTTC	CASKSDSYEQYF
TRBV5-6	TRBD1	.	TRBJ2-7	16	TGTGCCAGCAGCGCGAGGGGACAGACTCTCTCCTACGAGCAGTACTTC	CASSARGQTLSYEQYF